This section outlines one T cell receptor (beta chain) sequence together with its context. The length of the CDR3 is 14 residues. Trimming cost V 0 bases and J 2 bases, with 8 bases left between them. Germline V lookup: CDR1 SGHRS, CDR2 YFSETQ. TCRdb's copy holds only in-frame clones and misses some; the assay was immunoSEQ multiplex PCR. The sample includes roughly 250,000 clones, roughly 88% seen only once; the top ten take more than 2%. The record originates from a study of blood T cell repertoires in COVID-19. The origin of this receptor is a woman aged 45-65 years who had recovered from COVID-19. This chain joins TRBV5-1 and TRBJ1-1; D is ambiguous. Sequencing input: PBMCs or T cells enriched from blood (not recorded which). The CDR3 DNA sequence: TGCGCCAGCAGCTTGGTAGTGACAAACACTGAAGCTTTCTTT. It is translated as CASSLVVTNTEAFF.